This TCR beta chain stems from a study of blood T cell repertoires in COVID-19. Study-level background: PBMCs, B-cell-depleted T cells, or T cells provided the cDNA or gDNA that made up the material.

Recruitment covered roughly 22 US areas and drew participants whose ages spanned roughly 18 to 90 years. Cohorts were assigned according to the clinical history that participants reported. TCRdb's copy holds only in-frame clones and misses some; the assay was immunoSEQ multiplex PCR. The sample lists a few hundred thousand clones, 80% to 90% occurring once. CDR1 is SGHRS, CDR2 YFSETQ, per germline. The ends lost 4 bases at V and 6 bases at J; junction bases unmatched: 7. The CDR3 consists of 15 residues. The sample taken for sequencing was PBMCs or T cells enriched from blood (not recorded which). The chain has TRBV5-1 and TRBJ2-2; 9 bases match TRBD1. This sequence was found in a man younger than 45 who had recovered from COVID-19. CDR3 sequence: CASSARQGEAGELFF. The CDR3 DNA reads TGCGCCAGCAGCGCCCGACAGGGGGAAGCCGGGGAGCTGTTTTTT.